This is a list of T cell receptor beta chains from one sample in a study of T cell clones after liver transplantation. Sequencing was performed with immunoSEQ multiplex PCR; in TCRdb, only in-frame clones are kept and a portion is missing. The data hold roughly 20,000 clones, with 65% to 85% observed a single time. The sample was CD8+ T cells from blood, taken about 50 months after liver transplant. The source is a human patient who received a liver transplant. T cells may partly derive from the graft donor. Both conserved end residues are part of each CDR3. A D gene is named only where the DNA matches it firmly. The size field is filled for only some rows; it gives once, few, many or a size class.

CDR3 DNA: TGTGCCAGCAGTTTACTTATGGGCAACAACTATGGCTACACCTTC
CDR3 protein: CASSLLMGNNYGYTF
D gene: .
J gene: TRBJ1-2
V gene: TRBV28
clone size: .

CDR3 DNA: TGTGCCAGCAGCCAAAAGCGGGGGGGATACGAGACCCAGTACTTC
CDR3 protein: CASSQKRGGYETQYF
D gene: TRBD2
J gene: TRBJ2-5
V gene: TRBV7-9
clone size: medium-sized

CDR3 DNA: TGTGCCAGCAGTACCCTAGCGGGAGGGTACAATGAGCAGTTCTTC
CDR3 protein: CASSTLAGGYNEQFF
D gene: TRBD2
J gene: TRBJ2-1
V gene: TRBV27
clone size: .

CDR3 DNA: TGCGCCAGCAGCTTGGAGGCTAGCGGGAGGGATGAGCAGTTCTTC
CDR3 protein: CASSLEASGRDEQFF
D gene: TRBD2
J gene: TRBJ2-1
V gene: TRBV5-1
clone size: .

CDR3 DNA: TGTGCCAGCAGCCCATATAGGGACACTAATGAAAAACTGTTTTTT
CDR3 protein: CASSPYRDTNEKLFF
D gene: .
J gene: TRBJ1-4
V gene: TRBV7-8
clone size: .

CDR3 DNA: TGTGCCAGCAGTTGGGGAGCCACAGGGGGCAATGAGCAGTTCTTC
CDR3 protein: CASSWGATGGNEQFF
D gene: TRBD1
J gene: TRBJ2-1
V gene: TRBV27
clone size: .

CDR3 DNA: TGTGCCAGCAGTGAGCGGACCCTGGGCGCCGGGGAGCTGTTTTTT
CDR3 protein: CASSERTLGAGELFF
D gene: .
J gene: TRBJ2-2
V gene: TRBV6-1
clone size: .

CDR3 DNA: TGTGCCAGCAGTGAAGCGCGGGCTAGCGGGGTTGGCACAGATACGCAGTATTTT
CDR3 protein: CASSEARASGVGTDTQYF
D gene: TRBD2
J gene: TRBJ2-3
V gene: TRBV2
clone size: .

CDR3 DNA: TGTGCCAGCAGCTTAGGCGGGGGAGGCACCGGGGAGCTGTTTTTT
CDR3 protein: CASSLGGGGTGELFF
D gene: TRBD2
J gene: TRBJ2-2
V gene: TRBV7-7
clone size: .

CDR3 DNA: TGTGCCAGCAGTATCGGGACTAGCGGGACCGGTGGGACCCAGTACTTC
CDR3 protein: CASSIGTSGTGGTQYF
D gene: TRBD2
J gene: TRBJ2-5
V gene: TRBV27
clone size: .

CDR3 DNA: TGTGCCAGCAGCCCCGCCCGGGGTAAGCCTGAAGCTTTCTTT
CDR3 protein: CASSPARGKPEAFF
D gene: .
J gene: TRBJ1-1
V gene: TRBV5-4
clone size: .

CDR3 DNA: TGCGCCAGCAGCCAAGAGCTCCCGCGACTAGCGGGAGTTTACGAGCAGTACTTC
CDR3 protein: CASSQELPRLAGVYEQYF
D gene: TRBD2
J gene: TRBJ2-7
V gene: TRBV4-3
clone size: .

CDR3 DNA: TGTGCCAGCAGCGTAGTGGAGACAGGGCCCTACAATGAGCAGTTCTTC
CDR3 protein: CASSVVETGPYNEQFF
D gene: TRBD1
J gene: TRBJ2-1
V gene: TRBV9
clone size: .

CDR3 DNA: TGTGCCAGCACCTCCGGGACAGGGAGAAACACCATATATTTT
CDR3 protein: CASTSGTGRNTIYF
D gene: TRBD1
J gene: TRBJ1-3
V gene: TRBV5-6
clone size: .

CDR3 DNA: TGTGCCAGCAGCTTATTGGCGGGAGGGCCGACCGAGCAGTACTTC
CDR3 protein: CASSLLAGGPTEQYF
D gene: TRBD2
J gene: TRBJ2-7
V gene: TRBV7-2
clone size: .

CDR3 DNA: TGTGCCAGCAGCTTTGGACAGGGTCGCTATCAGCCCCAGCATTTT
CDR3 protein: CASSFGQGRYQPQHF
D gene: TRBD1
J gene: TRBJ1-5
V gene: TRBV11-2
clone size: .

CDR3 DNA: TGTGCCAGCAGCCTAGTGGGTCCCATCTACGAGCAGTACTTC
CDR3 protein: CASSLVGPIYEQYF
D gene: .
J gene: TRBJ2-7
V gene: TRBV14
clone size: .

CDR3 DNA: TGTGCCAGCAGCTTAACGCCCGGGCTTTCCTACAATGAGCAGTTCTTC
CDR3 protein: CASSLTPGLSYNEQFF
D gene: .
J gene: TRBJ2-1
V gene: TRBV7-3
clone size: few

CDR3 DNA: TGTGCCAGCTCACCAAGCCGTGGGGAGGGGGAAGCTTTCTTT
CDR3 protein: CASSPSRGEGEAFF
D gene: .
J gene: TRBJ1-1
V gene: TRBV18
clone size: once

CDR3 DNA: TGTGCCAGCAGCTTACAGGGGCGGACTAATGAAAAACTGTTTTTT
CDR3 protein: CASSLQGRTNEKLFF
D gene: .
J gene: TRBJ1-4
V gene: TRBV11-2
clone size: .

CDR3 DNA: TGTGCCAGCAGCGCGACAGGGGGCGCCGGCGGGGAGCTGTTTTTT
CDR3 protein: CASSATGGAGGELFF
D gene: TRBD1
J gene: TRBJ2-2
V gene: TRBV7-3
clone size: .

CDR3 DNA: TGTGCCAGCCGGGAGACTAGCGGGTCTTACAATGAGCAGTTCTTC
CDR3 protein: CASRETSGSYNEQFF
D gene: TRBD2
J gene: TRBJ2-1
V gene: TRBV19
clone size: .

CDR3 DNA: TGCGCCAGCAGCCAAGAAATGGGGAGGGTCGATTCACCCCTCCACTTT
CDR3 protein: CASSQEMGRVDSPLHF
D gene: .
J gene: TRBJ1-6
V gene: TRBV5-4
clone size: .

CDR3 DNA: TGTGCCAGCAGCTTAACCGGACCCAACAATGAGCAGTTCTTC
CDR3 protein: CASSLTGPNNEQFF
D gene: .
J gene: TRBJ2-1
V gene: TRBV7-3
clone size: .

CDR3 DNA: TGTGCCAGCAGACAGGGGGCTTACAATGAGCAGTTCTTC
CDR3 protein: CASRQGAYNEQFF
D gene: TRBD1
J gene: TRBJ2-1
V gene: TRBV2
clone size: .

CDR3 DNA: TGTGCCAGCAGCTTAGTTACTAGCGCGAGCTCCTACGAGCAGTACTTC
CDR3 protein: CASSLVTSASSYEQYF
D gene: TRBD2
J gene: TRBJ2-7
V gene: TRBV11-1
clone size: .

CDR3 DNA: TGTGCCAGTAGTGTCGGACAGGTATACTACAATGAGCAGTTCTTC
CDR3 protein: CASSVGQVYYNEQFF
D gene: TRBD1
J gene: TRBJ2-1
V gene: TRBV19
clone size: .

CDR3 DNA: TGTGCCAGCACTACGGGCAACGAGCAGTACTTC
CDR3 protein: CASTTGNEQYF
D gene: .
J gene: TRBJ2-7
V gene: TRBV5-7
clone size: few

CDR3 DNA: TGTGCCAGCAGTTCTATCAGGGACTATCAAGAGACCCAGTACTTC
CDR3 protein: CASSSIRDYQETQYF
D gene: TRBD2
J gene: TRBJ2-5
V gene: TRBV27
clone size: .

CDR3 DNA: TGTGCCAGCAGCGCCGGGACTAGCGGGGAGGACGAGCAGTACTTC
CDR3 protein: CASSAGTSGEDEQYF
D gene: TRBD2
J gene: TRBJ2-7
V gene: TRBV5-6
clone size: .

CDR3 DNA: TGTGCCAGCAGTTACAGGGCAGAGGGAGGAAACACCATATATTTT
CDR3 protein: CASSYRAEGGNTIYF
D gene: .
J gene: TRBJ1-3
V gene: TRBV6-6
clone size: .

CDR3 DNA: TGTGCCAGCAGTTACGGCGGGGTTACCGTAGATACGCAGTATTTT
CDR3 protein: CASSYGGVTVDTQYF
D gene: .
J gene: TRBJ2-3
V gene: TRBV6-6
clone size: .

CDR3 DNA: TGTGCCAGTAGTAGAACGCCAGGGGACCACAATGAGCAGTTCTTC
CDR3 protein: CASSRTPGDHNEQFF
D gene: .
J gene: TRBJ2-1
V gene: TRBV19
clone size: once

CDR3 DNA: TGTGCCAGCAGCCGAGGAGCGGGGGGTATAGATACGCAGTATTTT
CDR3 protein: CASSRGAGGIDTQYF
D gene: TRBD2
J gene: TRBJ2-3
V gene: TRBV14
clone size: .

CDR3 DNA: TGTGCCAGCAGCGTAGGGACTGAAGCCACAGATACGCAGTATTTT
CDR3 protein: CASSVGTEATDTQYF
D gene: .
J gene: TRBJ2-3
V gene: TRBV9
clone size: .

CDR3 DNA: TGTGCCAGCAGTTTAGACAGATTCTATGGCTACACCTTC
CDR3 protein: CASSLDRFYGYTF
D gene: .
J gene: TRBJ1-2
V gene: TRBV27
clone size: .

CDR3 DNA: TGTGCCAGCAGCCCGACGGACTCCGTTGGAGATACGCAGTATTTT
CDR3 protein: CASSPTDSVGDTQYF
D gene: .
J gene: TRBJ2-3
V gene: TRBV9
clone size: .

CDR3 DNA: TGTGCCAGCAGCTCTCCGGGACAAGGAACCTACGAGCAGTACTTC
CDR3 protein: CASSSPGQGTYEQYF
D gene: .
J gene: TRBJ2-7
V gene: TRBV5-4
clone size: .

CDR3 DNA: TGCGCCAGCAGTGGGAGCTCTTCCTACGAGCAGTACTTC
CDR3 protein: CASSGSSSYEQYF
D gene: .
J gene: TRBJ2-7
V gene: TRBV10-2
clone size: .

CDR3 DNA: TGTGCCAGCAGTTCAGTCAGGGGCTTCTATGGCTACACCTTC
CDR3 protein: CASSSVRGFYGYTF
D gene: .
J gene: TRBJ1-2
V gene: TRBV27
clone size: .

CDR3 DNA: TGTGCCAGCAGCGCAGCTCTAGCAACCAATGAGCAGTTCTTC
CDR3 protein: CASSAALATNEQFF
D gene: .
J gene: TRBJ2-1
V gene: TRBV7-3
clone size: .

CDR3 DNA: TGTGCCAGCAGCCCCTTCCCGGGACACTCGAACACTGAAGCTTTCTTT
CDR3 protein: CASSPFPGHSNTEAFF
D gene: .
J gene: TRBJ1-1
V gene: TRBV11-2
clone size: .

CDR3 DNA: TGTGCCAGCAGTCTGGGGGACAGGTCGCTCAACACTGAAGCTTTCTTT
CDR3 protein: CASSLGDRSLNTEAFF
D gene: TRBD1
J gene: TRBJ1-1
V gene: TRBV27
clone size: .

CDR3 DNA: TGTGCCATCAGTGACCGGGGGGTAGAGCAGTACTTC
CDR3 protein: CAISDRGVEQYF
D gene: TRBD2
J gene: TRBJ2-7
V gene: TRBV10-3
clone size: .

CDR3 DNA: TGTGCCAGCAGCCCTCCGGGACAGGGAACTGAAGCTTTCTTT
CDR3 protein: CASSPPGQGTEAFF
D gene: TRBD1
J gene: TRBJ1-1
V gene: TRBV7-9
clone size: .

CDR3 DNA: TGTGCCAGCAGCTTGGGGGTTTATTCTGGGGCCAACGTCCTGACTTTC
CDR3 protein: CASSLGVYSGANVLTF
D gene: .
J gene: TRBJ2-6
V gene: TRBV7-3
clone size: .

CDR3 DNA: TGCGCCAGCAGCCAAGATACCGGGGGCCATCAGCCCCAGCATTTT
CDR3 protein: CASSQDTGGHQPQHF
D gene: .
J gene: TRBJ1-5
V gene: TRBV4-3
clone size: .

CDR3 DNA: TGTGCCAGCAGCTTATCGGTCCGCTCGAACACCGGGGAGCTGTTTTTT
CDR3 protein: CASSLSVRSNTGELFF
D gene: .
J gene: TRBJ2-2
V gene: TRBV7-2
clone size: once

CDR3 DNA: TGTGCCAGCCGACGGATGAACTATGGCTACACCTTC
CDR3 protein: CASRRMNYGYTF
D gene: .
J gene: TRBJ1-2
V gene: TRBV6-6
clone size: .

CDR3 DNA: TGTGCCAGCAGCCAAGAGCTAGACAGGGGTCAAAATCAGCCCCAGCATTTT
CDR3 protein: CASSQELDRGQNQPQHF
D gene: TRBD1
J gene: TRBJ1-5
V gene: TRBV14
clone size: .

CDR3 DNA: TGTGCCAGCAGCCTACCCACAGGGGGGTACGAGCAGTACTTC
CDR3 protein: CASSLPTGGYEQYF
D gene: TRBD1
J gene: TRBJ2-7
V gene: TRBV7-8
clone size: .

CDR3 DNA: TGTGCCAGCAGTTCCGGGACAGGGGATGGCTACACCTTC
CDR3 protein: CASSSGTGDGYTF
D gene: TRBD1
J gene: TRBJ1-2
V gene: TRBV7-3
clone size: .

CDR3 DNA: TGTGCCAGCAGCCCCATGACTGGCGGGGGGGCTTCCTACAATGAGCAGTTCTTC
CDR3 protein: CASSPMTGGGASYNEQFF
D gene: TRBD2
J gene: TRBJ2-1
V gene: TRBV9
clone size: .

CDR3 DNA: TGCGCCAGCAGCTTGAGGAGCTCCTACGAGCAGTACTTC
CDR3 protein: CASSLRSSYEQYF
D gene: .
J gene: TRBJ2-7
V gene: TRBV5-1
clone size: once